This T cell receptor (beta chain) was obtained from a study of radiation and T cells in renal cell carcinoma. This clone was counted only a few times. TCRdb keeps only in-frame clones here, not all; method: immunoSEQ multiplex PCR. The data hold 150,000 or so clones, with 88% observed a single time. Specified time point: baseline pretreatment blood. Treatment given: 15 Gy SBRT to primary tumor, nephrectomy 4 weeks later. The CDR3 has 15 amino acids. Germline CDR1 is MNHEY and CDR2 is SVGAGI. Trimming removed 6 bases from V and 7 bases from J; junction bases left unmatched: 11. The input for sequencing was blood, taken from a patient whose treatment included radiotherapy and nephrectomy. This TCR was sampled from a woman in her fifties or sixties with renal cell carcinoma. The V and J genes are TRBV6-5 and TRBJ1-5; 8 bases fit TRBD1. CDR3 region: CASSRGQGVRQPQHF. In DNA form, the CDR3 reads TGTGCCAGCAGCCGAGGACAGGGCGTCCGGCAGCCCCAGCATTTT.